This TCR beta chain was sequenced in a study of T-cell memory formation after mild COVID-19. Study in general: The TCR clusters were mostly specific to one donor. Study observations and caveats: Some responding clones appeared in pre-infection memory, suggesting cross-reactive memory joined. Clones shrinking between day 15 and 85 showed a balanced CD4/CD8 split, and those that grew later tilted toward CD4+.

TCR alpha and TCR beta cDNA libraries carrying sample barcodes and UMIs came from 5'RACE with constant-segment primers. One entry per CDR3 protein results from TCRdb running MiXCR on the 5' RACE reads. The table records 550,000 to 650,000 distinct CDR3 sequences, roughly a sixth of them present only once. For this clonotype: The antigen is not known.

Sequenced: PBMCs or a T cell subset sorted from them (not recorded which). The clonotype originates from an adult woman who had mild COVID-19 (a few samples of this study predate the infection). Cell type and time point are not known.

CDR3: CSARGLNTEAFF. CDR3 bases: TGCAGTGCTAGAGGCCTTAACACTGAAGCTTTCTTT. V is TRBV20-1 and J is TRBJ1-1; D remains unclear. This CDR3 region has 12 residues. CDR1 is DFQATT and CDR2 is SNEGSKA in the germline V gene (reference sequence). Trimming removed 1 base from V and 2 bases from J, with 5 bases in between.